Listed below are T cell receptor beta chains from one sample, sequenced in a study of cytomegalovirus exposure and HLA in healthy donors. Data came from immunoSEQ multiplex PCR; TCRdb stores just in-frame clones and leaves some out. The table shows about 130,000 clones, with about two thirds occurring only once. Source material: PBMCs. These receptors all stem from a man aged 55 to 69 in good health and CMV-seropositive. The CDR3 runs from the conserved cysteine through the conserved F or W. The D gene is left open where the match is weak. The size field is filled for only some rows; it gives once, few, many or a size class.

clone size	D gene	V gene	J gene	CDR3 DNA	CDR3 protein
NA	TRBD1	TRBV6-1	TRBJ1-2	TGTGCCAGCAGTGAAATGTTGGGACAGGGGGCTGGCTACACCTTC	CASSEMLGQGAGYTF
NA	TRBD1	TRBV7-3	TRBJ1-6	TGTGCCAGCAGCTCGACAGGGGGCCTTTATTCACCCCTCCACTTT	CASSSTGGLYSPLHF
NA	NA	TRBV11-2	TRBJ1-6	TGTGCCAGCAGCTTAGAGACAGCAGATAATTCACCCCTCCACTTT	CASSLETADNSPLHF
once	TRBD1	TRBV10-1	TRBJ2-5	TGCGCCAGCAGGCGGACAGGGGTTAGGGCAGAGACCCAGTACTTC	CASRRTGVRAETQYF
few	NA	TRBV28	TRBJ1-2	TGTGCCAGCAGACAGGGTCTTGCCTATGGCTACACCTTC	CASRQGLAYGYTF
few	TRBD2	TRBV6-5	TRBJ2-5	TGTGCCAGCAGGAGCGGGGGGGCCGGGCGGGAGACCCAGTACTTC	CASRSGGAGRETQYF
NA	NA	TRBV28	TRBJ2-2	TGTGCCAGCAGCTCCACAGCTCTCACCGGGGAGCTGTTTTTT	CASSSTALTGELFF
NA	TRBD2	TRBV11-2	TRBJ2-7	TGTGCCAGCAGCTTAGATCTACAGCGGGGGAACGAGCAGTACTTC	CASSLDLQRGNEQYF
once	NA	TRBV9	TRBJ2-7	TGTGCCAGCAGCGTAGATAATACATTTCGCGAGCAGTACTTC	CASSVDNTFREQYF
NA	TRBD2	TRBV4-2	TRBJ2-1	TGTGCCAGCAGCCGTAGCGGGGGGAACTACAATGAGCAGTTCTTC	CASSRSGGNYNEQFF
NA	TRBD1	TRBV29-1	TRBJ2-7	TGCAGCGTTGATAGGACAGGGGGCGCTGAGCAGTACTTC	CSVDRTGGAEQYF
NA	NA	TRBV7-2	TRBJ2-1	TGTGCCAGCAGCCAGGGCGACCCCTCGCTCAATGAGCAGTTCTTC	CASSQGDPSLNEQFF
NA	NA	TRBV30	TRBJ2-5	TGTGCCTGGAGTGGAGGGGGGGTGAGAGAGACCCAGTACTTC	CAWSGGGVRETQYF
few	NA	TRBV6-6	TRBJ1-2	TGTGCCAGCAGTTCGACAGGCTATGGCTACACCTTC	CASSSTGYGYTF
NA	NA	TRBV5-1	TRBJ1-1	TGCGCCAGCAGCTTGGGGCAGGGCGAGGAAGCTCTCTTT	CASSLGQGEEALF
NA	NA	TRBV11-2	TRBJ2-7	TGTGCCAGCAGCTTAGCGGGGAAGACCTACGAGCAGTACTTC	CASSLAGKTYEQYF
NA	TRBD2	TRBV5-1	TRBJ2-5	TGCGCCAGCATCAACGGGCGGGGGGGCGTGCGCCAAGAGACCCAGTACTTC	CASINGRGGVRQETQYF
NA	TRBD1	TRBV5-5	TRBJ2-7	TGTGCCAGCAGCCGTCCGGGGACAGAACATCACGAGCAGTACTTC	CASSRPGTEHHEQYF
NA	TRBD1	TRBV28	TRBJ1-1	TGTGCCAGCAGTTTAGGTGGACAGGGGAGCACTGAAGCTTTCTTT	CASSLGGQGSTEAFF
NA	NA	TRBV7-9	TRBJ1-1	TGTGCCAGCAGCTGGCTAGAGGCCACTGAAGCTTTCTTT	CASSWLEATEAFF
few	TRBD1	TRBV19	TRBJ2-2	TGTGCCAGTAGTACCCCCCGGGACAGGGTCGGATCCGGGGAGCTGTTTTTT	CASSTPRDRVGSGELFF
few	NA	TRBV18	TRBJ1-2	TGTGCCAGCTCACCATCCATTGTCGAGTTAAGCTTTGGCTACACCTTC	CASSPSIVELSFGYTF
NA	TRBD2	TRBV5-1	TRBJ2-1	TGCGCCAGCAGGGATGCTAGCGGGGGGGATGAGCAGTTCTTC	CASRDASGGDEQFF
NA	NA	TRBV30	TRBJ2-2	TGTGCCTGGAGTTTGGGCAGGGTTGACACCGGGGAGCTGTTTTTT	CAWSLGRVDTGELFF
NA	TRBD1	TRBV11-2	TRBJ1-4	TGTGCCAGCAGCCAGGGGGGACTAACTAATGAAAAACTGTTTTTT	CASSQGGLTNEKLFF
few	NA	TRBV10-2	TRBJ1-5	TGCGCCAGCAGTGAAAGGGGACTGTATTACTATAGCAATCAGCCCCAGCATTTT	CASSERGLYYYSNQPQHF
NA	TRBD1	TRBV28	TRBJ2-7	TGTGCCAGCAGTTTATTAGGGGGCACCTACGAGCAGTACTTC	CASSLLGGTYEQYF
NA	NA	TRBV27	TRBJ2-1	TGTGCCAGCAGGTACCCGGATCGGGACTACAATGAGCAGTTCTTC	CASRYPDRDYNEQFF
few	NA	TRBV28	TRBJ2-2	TGTGCCAGCAGACCAGGGGTACTGAACACCGGGGAGCTGTTTTTT	CASRPGVLNTGELFF
NA	TRBD1	TRBV7-2	TRBJ2-5	TGTGCCAGCAGCTACGGGACAGGCCAGTACTTC	CASSYGTGQYF
NA	TRBD1	TRBV7-8	TRBJ1-1	TGTGCCAGCAGCCCCCAGGGGGGTCGGGCTGAAGCTTTCTTT	CASSPQGGRAEAFF
NA	NA	TRBV5-5	TRBJ2-7	TGTGCCAGCAGCTTGGGGCCCGGGGAAACCTACGAGCAGTACTTC	CASSLGPGETYEQYF
once	NA	TRBV5-1	TRBJ1-1	TGCGCCAGCAGCTTGGATCGGGGAGAGGACACTGAAGCTTTCTTT	CASSLDRGEDTEAFF
NA	TRBD1	TRBV29-1	TRBJ2-2	TGCAGCGTTGTACAGGGGAGAACCGGGGAGCTGTTTTTT	CSVVQGRTGELFF
once	NA	TRBV6-1	TRBJ1-2	TGTGCCAGCAGTGAGGGGCACAGGGAATATACCTACACCTTC	CASSEGHREYTYTF
few	TRBD1	TRBV27	TRBJ2-6	TGTGCCAGCAGTTCCACTGGCTTTTGGACAGGGCGCTCTGGGGCCAACGTCCTGACTTTC	CASSSTGFWTGRSGANVLTF
NA	NA	TRBV2	TRBJ1-2	TGTGCCAGCAGAGACCGGGCAGGGCTCGGCTACACCTTC	CASRDRAGLGYTF
few	TRBD2	TRBV7-6	TRBJ2-3	TGTGCCAGCAGCCGCGCGGGGGGCCGAGATACGCAGTATTTT	CASSRAGGRDTQYF
few	TRBD1	TRBV27	TRBJ1-1	TGTGCCAGCAGTTCGGTTGGACAGGGGGACACTGAAGCTTTCTTT	CASSSVGQGDTEAFF